The entry that follows covers one TCR beta chain sequence. Its antigen is not identified. This sample is part of a study of T cells in Graves' hyperthyroidism and ophthalmopathy. Study results and limitations: Before onset, ophthalmopathy was predicted by the model a median approximately 6.7 months earlier.

Germline values: CDR1 SGHRS, CDR2 YFSETQ. Trimming pared 6 bases from V and 6 bases from J, leaving 12 bases between. The CDR3 runs to 12 residues. Authors of the study amplified TCR beta CDR3 regions from RNA transcripts. HTBI primers drove first-round RT-PCR of the TCR CDR3. TCRdb re-called the multiplex PCR reads through MiXCR, storing one row per CDR3 protein. Here the sample spans about 400,000 distinct CDR3 sequences, about 12% being singletons. The rearrangement links TRBV5-1 to TRBJ1-2; the D gene is possibly TRBD1 (5 bases). This TCR derives from a young woman with Graves' hyperthyroidism. The sequenced sample consisted of blood. The CDR3 loop reads CASTGDADGYTF. In nucleotides, the CDR3 is TGCGCCAGCACCGGGGACGCAGATGGCTACACCTTC. The variable domain in full, completed from reference TRBV5-1 and TRBJ1-2, reads KAGVTQTPRYLIKTRGQQVTLSCSPISGHRSVSWYQQTPGQGLQFLFEYFSETQRNKGNFPGRFSGRQFSNSRSEMNVSTLELGDSALYLCASTGDADGYTFGSGTRLTVV.